What follows describes a single T cell receptor beta chain. The ends were cut back, 0 bases at V and 4 bases at J, with 12 bases in the middle. This CDR3 is built from 15 residues. Germline V gene lookup returns CDR1 LGHDT and CDR2 YNNKEL (reference sequence). Here immunoSEQ multiplex PCR was the method, and the copy in TCRdb shows in-frame clones only, minus some. The data show roughly 120,000 clones, approximately 92% seen once. This record belongs to a study of control samples from healthy donors and cancer patients. Sequences were obtained from PBMCs. The sequence came from a woman aged 45-60 years with colorectal cancer. This chain joins TRBV3-1 (or the pseudogene TRBV3-2) and TRBJ1-1; D not resolved. The chain's CDR3 is CASSQDFQGRTEAFF. The CDR3 DNA sequence: TGTGCCAGCAGCCAAGATTTTCAAGGCCGCACTGAAGCTTTCTTT.